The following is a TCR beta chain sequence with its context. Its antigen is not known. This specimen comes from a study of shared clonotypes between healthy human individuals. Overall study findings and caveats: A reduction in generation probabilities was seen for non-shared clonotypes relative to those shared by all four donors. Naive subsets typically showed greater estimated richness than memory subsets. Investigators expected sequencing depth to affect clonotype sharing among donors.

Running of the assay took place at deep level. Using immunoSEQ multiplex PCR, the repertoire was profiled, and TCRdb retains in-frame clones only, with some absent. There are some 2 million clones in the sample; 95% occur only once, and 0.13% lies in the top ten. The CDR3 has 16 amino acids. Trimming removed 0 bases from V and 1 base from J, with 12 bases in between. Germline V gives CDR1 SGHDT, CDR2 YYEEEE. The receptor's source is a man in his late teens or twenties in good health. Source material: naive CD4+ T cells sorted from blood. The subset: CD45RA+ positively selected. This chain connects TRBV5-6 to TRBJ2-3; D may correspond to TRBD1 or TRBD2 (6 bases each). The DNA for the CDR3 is TGTGCCAGCAGCTTGGTGGGGGGCCGGGGCACAGATACGCAGTATTTT. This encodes CASSLVGGRGTDTQYF.